The 20 T cell receptor beta chains listed next were all sequenced from one sample in a study of cytomegalovirus exposure and HLA in healthy donors. The PCR used 60 Vbeta and 13 Jbeta primers. Assay used: immunoSEQ multiplex PCR; TCRdb lists only in-frame clones, some missing. Here the sample spans about 110,000 clones, roughly 80% being singletons. Material for sequencing was PBMCs. The receptor set was obtained from a man aged 30 to 45 in good health and CMV-seropositive.

The rearrangement links TRBV29-1 to TRBJ2-3, with 7 nucleotides matching TRBD2. The CDR3 is 16 amino acids. Germline lookup yields CDR1 SQVTM and CDR2 ANQGSEA. The junction had 11 bases not matched to a gene; V was cut back by 4 bases and J by 1 base. The CDR3 spells CSVVGKGGLGTDTQYF. The CDR3 DNA sequence: TGCAGCGTTGTGGGGAAGGGTGGACTAGGCACAGATACGCAGTATTTT.

In its sample, this clone was seen once. At one of its ends the junction is not consistent with the germline gene, which may arise from a read error. The chain recombines TRBV13 with TRBJ2-2, with TRBD2 matching over 14 bases. The CDR3 sequence is 20 residues long. The V gene's germline CDR1 is PRHDT and CDR2 FYEKMQ (reference sequence). CDR3 sequence: CASSLSSGTSGSGGTGEPFF. In nucleotides, the CDR3 is TGTGCCAGCAGCTTAAGTTCCGGGACTAGCGGGAGCGGGGGCACCGGGGAGCCGTTTTTT.

This clone was detected once. V gene TRBV7-9 combines with J gene TRBJ2-7; a weak D match, TRBD1 (6 bases). Germline V gene sequence: CDR1 SEHNR, CDR2 FQNEAQ (reference sequence). The V gene lost 5 bases and the J gene lost 2 bases, with 16 bases spanning the gap. This CDR3 is built from 15 residues. For the CDR3, the DNA is TGTGCCAGCAGCCAAGCCTCCGGGACAACCTACGAGCAGTACTTC. Protein: CASSQASGTTYEQYF. Filled out from reference TRBV7-9 and TRBJ2-7, the complete variable domain reads DTGVSQNPRHKITKRGQNVTFRCDPISEHNRLYWYRQTLGQGPEFLTYFQNEAQLEKSRLLSDRFSAERPKGSFSTLEIQRTEQGDSAMYLCASSQASGTTYEQYFGPGTRLTVT.

CDR3 sequence (DNA): TGTGCCAGCAGTGGACTCGACTATACGCAGTATTTT. Protein product: CASSGLDYTQYF. This chain connects TRBV2 to TRBJ2-3; D uncertain. There are 12 residues in the CDR3. In germline, CDR1 is SNHLY, CDR2 FYNNEI. V lost 4 bases and J 7 bases, leaving 9 bases between the germline ends.

The CDR3 DNA is TGTGCCAGCAGGGCCCCGGGAGGGTCCTACGAGCAGTACTTC. Translating it yields CASRAPGGSYEQYF. The chain joins TRBV6-1 to TRBJ2-7; 8 bases fit TRBD2. V shed 6 bases and J 1 base; nucleotides not matched to a gene: 5. The germline V gene encodes CDR1 MNHNS and CDR2 SASEGT. The CDR3 is 14 residues long.

In nucleotides, the CDR3 is TGTGCCAGCAGTGACGAGGACAGGGGGCGCGCCACCGTTGAAGCTTTCTTT. It specifies CASSDEDRGRATVEAFF. J is TRBJ1-1 and V is TRBV6-1, with TRBD1 matching over 11 bases. From germline, CDR1 is MNHNS and CDR2 SASEGT. V shed 3 bases, J shed 7 bases, and the junction held 13 bases outside the gene matches. The CDR3 has 17 amino acids.

The chain is built from TRBV5-1 and TRBJ1-3, with a possible D match to TRBD1 (6 bases). Germline V gives CDR1 SGHRS, CDR2 YFSETQ. The CDR3 contains 16 residues. Between the trimmed V and J ends, which lost 4 bases and 0 bases, there was a span of 14 bases. CDR3 in amino acids: CASSPRQDLSGNTIYF. The CDR3 DNA reads TGCGCCAGCAGCCCGAGACAGGACCTCTCTGGAAACACCATATATTTT.

This clone appeared a few times. The rearrangement links TRBV6-5 to TRBJ1-1, with D unresolved. Looked up from germline, CDR1 is MNHEY and CDR2 is SVGAGI. Trimming left V 4 bases short and J 1 base short, with 4 bases between. This CDR3 region has 12 residues. As DNA, the CDR3 is TGTGCCAGCAGTTTTCGGAACACTGAAGCTTTCTTT. As protein: CASSFRNTEAFF.

The V gene is TRBV27, the J gene TRBJ1-4; D perhaps matches TRBD1 (5 bases). Deletions cut 5 bases from V and 8 bases from J, with 18 bases between. The germline CDR1 and CDR2 sequences are MNHEY and SMNVEV (reference sequence). The CDR3 loop spans 15 amino acids. The CDR3 sequence is CASSPLGGGEEKLFF. The DNA for the CDR3 is TGTGCCAGCAGTCCCCTGGGGGGTGGGGAAGAAAAACTGTTTTTT. Drawing the rest from reference TRBV27 and TRBJ1-4, the complete variable domain is EAQVTQNPRYLITVTGKKLTVTCSQNMNHEYMSWYRQDPGLGLRQIYYSMNVEVTDKGDVPEGYKVSRKEKRNFPLILESPSPNQTSLYFCASSPLGGGEEKLFFGSGTQLSVL.

The V gene is TRBV7-3, the J gene TRBJ2-5; D uncertain. The CDR3 is made up of 13 amino acids. V lost 4 bases and J lost 5, with 11 bases in between. Germline V gene lookup returns CDR1 SGHTA and CDR2 FQGTGA. Here the CDR3 DNA reads TGTGCCAGCAGCTCTCCCCCTGCGGAGACCCAGTACTTC. It codes for CASSSPPAETQYF.

The rearrangement uses TRBV27 and TRBJ2-3; 11 bases map to TRBD2. Germline CDR1 is MNHEY and CDR2 is SMNVEV (reference sequence). The CDR3 runs to 18 residues. J was trimmed by 5 bases and V by 4 bases; bases with no gene match: 14. The CDR3: CASSSALAGDVGGDTQYF. DNA of the CDR3: TGTGCCAGCAGTTCAGCACTAGCGGGGGATGTAGGGGGAGATACGCAGTATTTT.

The chain joins TRBV4-1 to TRBJ1-1; maybe TRBD1 (6 bases). Germline V gene lookup returns CDR1 MGHRA and CDR2 YSYEKL. The CDR3 is made up of 15 amino acids. Trimming pared 2 bases from V and 4 bases from J, leaving 14 bases between. CDR3 nucleotide sequence: TGCGCCAGCAGCCAAAATTACAGGGACGGCACTGAAGCTTTCTTT. This translates into CASSQNYRDGTEAFF.

The V and J genes are TRBV6-1 and TRBJ1-2, with D uncertain. This CDR3 is built from 13 residues. The V end lost 4 bases, the J end lost 10 bases, and 16 bases lay between the germline ends. Germline lookup yields CDR1 MNHNS and CDR2 SASEGT. This chain's CDR3 is CASSAFREPYYTF. DNA for the CDR3: TGTGCCAGCAGTGCGTTTCGGGAACCATACTACACCTTC.

This rearrangement joins TRBV28 to TRBJ1-3; 10 bases map to TRBD1. The junction had 5 bases not matched to a gene; V was cut back by 10 bases and J by 8 bases. From germline, CDR1 is MDHEN and CDR2 SYDVKM. This CDR3 spans 12 amino acids. The chain's CDR3 is CAIRDRGYTIYF. CDR3 in DNA: TGTGCCATCCGGGACAGGGGATACACCATATATTTT. The variable domain in full, with the rest retrieved from reference TRBV28 and TRBJ1-3, is DVKVTQSSRYLVKRTGEKVFLECVQDMDHENMFWYRQDPGLGLRLIYFSYDVKMKEKGDIPEGYSVSREKKERFSLILESASTNQTSMYLCAIRDRGYTIYFGEGSWLTVV.

This chain uses TRBV19 with TRBJ1-1; 9 bases map to TRBD1. The germline V gene encodes CDR1 LNHDA and CDR2 SQIVND (reference sequence). The CDR3 covers 14 residues. The V segment lost 9 bases and the J segment 3 bases; nucleotides outside the gene matches: 8. CDR3 bases: TGTGCCAGCACATCACAGGGGGCGGACACTGAAGCTTTCTTT. It encodes CASTSQGADTEAFF. Full variable domain (remainder filled in from reference TRBV19 and TRBJ1-1): DGGITQSPKYLFRKEGQNVTLSCEQNLNHDAMYWYRQDPGQGLRLIYYSQIVNDFQKGDIAEGYSVSREKKESFPLTVTSAQKNPTAFYLCASTSQGADTEAFFGQGTRLTVV.

This chain uses TRBV6-1 with TRBJ2-2; 10 positions match TRBD1. Per the germline V gene, CDR1 is MNHNS and CDR2 is SASEGT. The CDR3 sequence is 15 residues long. Trimming removed 7 bases from V and 4 bases from J; junction bases left unmatched: 6. CDR3 nucleotide sequence: TGTGCCAGCATATCCGGGACAGGGGCCACCGGGGAGCTGTTTTTT. The encoded protein is CASISGTGATGELFF.

The genes are TRBV11-1 and TRBJ1-2; D gene unclear. There are 13 residues in the CDR3. The V end was cut by 4 bases, the J end by 8 bases, with 14 bases between. Per the germline V gene, CDR1 is SGHAT and CDR2 is FQDESV (reference sequence). The CDR3 sequence: CASSYRRREGYTF. CDR3 DNA sequence: TGTGCCAGCAGCTACCGGCGGAGGGAGGGCTACACCTTC.

The CDR3 is CASSLDSYTEAFF. CDR3 bases: TGTGCCAGCAGCTTAGACAGCTACACTGAAGCTTTCTTT. This chain links TRBV5-4 with TRBJ1-1; the D gene is possibly TRBD1 (5 bases). CDR1 and CDR2 (germline): SGHNT, YYREEE (reference sequence). This CDR3 contains 13 residues. V was trimmed by 2 bases and J by 3 bases, leaving 8 bases between them. The entire variable domain, with the rest obtained from reference TRBV5-4 and TRBJ1-1, is as follows: ETGVTQSPTHLIKTRGQQVTLRCSSQSGHNTVSWYQQALGQGPQFIFQYYREEENGRGNFPPRFSGLQFPNYSSELNVNALELDDSALYLCASSLDSYTEAFFGQGTRLTVV.

The chain recombines TRBV5-1 with TRBJ2-3; TRBD2 matches at 10 bases. V lost 7 bases to trimming and J lost 8 bases; unmatched junction nucleotides: 10. CDR3 size: 14 residues. The V gene's germline CDR1 is SGHRS and CDR2 YFSETQ. The CDR3 loop reads CASLAGGGGSTQYF. The CDR3 nucleotides are TGCGCCAGCTTAGCGGGAGGAGGAGGAAGTACGCAGTATTTT.

Here the CDR3 reads CAWSVGGSGNTIYF. CDR3 in DNA: TGTGCCTGGAGTGTAGGCGGTTCTGGAAACACCATATATTTT. The chain combines TRBV30 with TRBJ1-3, with unresolved D. The CDR3 spans 14 residues. V was shortened by 0 bases and J by 1 base, with 7 bases between the two germline ends. The germline V gene has CDR1 GTSNPN and CDR2 SVGIG (reference sequence). The whole variable domain, remainder taken from reference TRBV30 and TRBJ1-3, is SQTIHQWPATLVQPVGSPLSLECTVEGTSNPNLYWYRQAAGRGLQLLFYSVGIGQISSEVPQNLSASRPQDRQFILSSKKLLLSDSGFYLCAWSVGGSGNTIYFGEGSWLTVV.